The sequence of this T cell receptor beta chain was determined in a study of blood T cell repertoires in COVID-19. In the study overall: The United States, Italy and Spain were the sources of the acute and convalescent COVID-19 samples.

V dropped 5 bases and J dropped 9 bases, with 7 bases sitting between them. This CDR3 is built from 11 residues. Per the authors' pipeline: Using reference gene primer amplification, nucleated cell counts were estimated. Clones were read by immunoSEQ multiplex PCR, and TCRdb kept only the in-frame ones, dropping some. The V and J calls and the clone size are those of that table, but D and trimming were determined from the DNA. This table has 90,000 to 120,000 clones, 75% to 95% appearing once. The chain couples TRBV12-3 or TRBV12-4 to TRBJ2-2; D unresolved. Sequencing was done on a sample of peripheral blood. The source of this sequence is a woman in her twenties or thirties with acute or convalescent COVID-19. The chain's CDR3 is CASSLLRELFF. DNA for the CDR3: TGTGCCAGCAGTCTCCTTAGGGAGCTGTTTTTT.